The entry below describes one T cell receptor (beta chain). Its antigen is not identified. Controls had myeloablative marrow grafts with methotrexate and calcineurin inhibitor, sampled at 1 year. The entry originates in a study of T cells after posttransplantation cyclophosphamide. Overall study findings and caveats: After PTCy, TRB diversity resembled that of CNI/methotrexate controls. Later post-transplant blood repertoires were often dominated by donor CD8+ memory clones. TRB overlap between skin or GI tissue T cells and blood was limited.

The repertoire was sequenced with immunoSEQ multiplex PCR; TCRdb's copy has only in-frame clones and lacks some. The table has roughly 21,000 clones, 80% to 90% seen once. The receptor's source is a female patient younger than 45 who received an allogeneic stem cell transplant from an unrelated donor, was CMV-positive, and had acute and chronic GVHD. The graft donor may be the source of some T cells. Specimen: PBMCs, collected about 13 months after allogeneic stem cell transplant with calcineurin inhibitor and methotrexate.

CDR3 residues: CASRAGTGLVQYF. CDR3 nucleotides: TGTGCCAGCAGGGCCGGGACAGGGTTGGTTCAGTACTTC. J is TRBJ2-4 and V is TRBV2, with 9 bases lining up with TRBD1. The V and J ends lost 6 bases and 11 bases, in that order; junction bases with no gene match: 8. Germline-derived CDR1 and CDR2 are SNHLY and FYNNEI. This CDR3 contains 13 residues.